The 27 T cell receptor beta chains below come from one sample, sequenced in a study of blood T cell repertoires in COVID-19. TCRdb's table, derived via immunoSEQ multiplex PCR, lists solely in-frame clones and lacks some. Among about 72,000 clones listed, under 90% were seen once. Sequences were obtained from peripheral blood. The receptors derive from a man in his 70s with active or convalescent COVID-19.

The chain links TRBV19 to TRBJ2-1; 7 bases agree with TRBD2. Unmatched junction bases numbered 1, after V lost 6 bases and J lost 2 bases. Germline V CDR1 and CDR2: LNHDA, SQIVND (reference sequence). This CDR3 has 13 residues. CDR3 sequence: CASRSGAYNEQFF. CDR3 sequence (DNA): TGTGCCAGTAGAAGCGGGGCCTACAATGAGCAGTTCTTC. The full variable domain, with the rest looked up from reference TRBV19 and TRBJ2-1, is DGGITQSPKYLFRKEGQNVTLSCEQNLNHDAMYWYRQDPGQGLRLIYYSQIVNDFQKGDIAEGYSVSREKKESFPLTVTSAQKNPTAFYLCASRSGAYNEQFFGPGTRLTVL.

This rearrangement joins TRBV10-3 to TRBJ2-7; the D gene is possibly TRBD2 (6 bases). V lost 5 bases, J lost 3 bases, and 23 bases lay in between. Germline-derived CDR1 and CDR2 are ENHRY and SYGVKD. The CDR3 has 17 amino acids. CDR3 amino acids: CAISTDSGGVDIYEQYF. The DNA for the CDR3 is TGTGCCATCAGTACGGACTCTGGCGGGGTGGATATCTACGAGCAGTACTTC.

V gene TRBV18 combines with J gene TRBJ1-3, with 8 bases fitting TRBD1. The germline CDR1 and CDR2 sequences are KGHSH and LQKENI. Losses at the gene ends were 1 base for V and 4 bases for J; bases not matched to a gene: 15. This CDR3 contains 19 residues. In DNA form, the CDR3 reads TGTGCCAGCTCACCACTTCGGACAGGGCGGCTAGATCTCGGAAACACCATATATTTT. Encoded protein: CASSPLRTGRLDLGNTIYF.

The rearrangement joins TRBV18 to TRBJ2-2, with D tentatively TRBD2 (6 bases). Germline V gene lookup returns CDR1 KGHSH and CDR2 LQKENI. With 10 bases removed from V and 2 bases from J, the gap between germline ends came to 17 bases. This CDR3 region has 15 residues. The CDR3: CATAFRGVNTGELFF. In DNA form, the CDR3 reads TGTGCCACCGCCTTCCGCGGGGTAAACACCGGGGAGCTGTTTTTT.

The V and J genes are TRBV4-1 and TRBJ1-4; TRBD1 is a possible D gene (6 bases). The V gene's germline CDR1 is MGHRA and CDR2 YSYEKL. Trimming removed 4 bases at V and 5 bases at J, with 11 bases between. The CDR3 totals 14 residues. The CDR3 here is CASSPTGPNEKLFF. Written as DNA, the CDR3 is TGCGCCAGCAGCCCGACAGGTCCCAATGAAAAACTGTTTTTT.

The rearrangement links TRBV5-1 to TRBJ2-7; 8 nucleotides match TRBD1. The CDR3 sequence is 13 residues long. The V gene end was trimmed by 4 bases and the J gene end by 5 bases; junction bases not matched to a gene: 5. The germline gives CDR1 SGHRS, CDR2 YFSETQ. The CDR3 coding sequence is TGCGCCAGCAGCCTGGACAGGGTGGACGAGCAGTACTTC. Encoded protein: CASSLDRVDEQYF.

The J gene is TRBJ1-5, the V gene TRBV27; 9 bases match TRBD1. Germline assignment: CDR1 MNHEY and CDR2 SMNVEV (reference sequence). The CDR3 runs to 15 residues. The ends lost 6 bases at V and 1 base at J; junction bases unmatched: 4. CDR3 amino acids: CASRGQGVSNQPQHF. The DNA for the CDR3 is TGTGCCAGCAGGGGACAGGGAGTGAGCAATCAGCCCCAGCATTTT.

The chain uses TRBV28 and TRBJ1-5; 10 bases are shared with TRBD1. After removal of 10 bases from V and 5 bases from J, the junction contained 8 bases not matched to a gene. Germline V CDR1 and CDR2: MDHEN, SYDVKM. This CDR3 comprises 14 residues. CDR3 in DNA: TGTGCCACCAATCCGGGACAGGGGTATCAGCCCCAGCATTTT. Its protein product is CATNPGQGYQPQHF.

This clone was seen only a few times. This CDR3 reads CASSKTPGGWDEQFF. The CDR3 DNA sequence: TGTGCCAGTAGTAAAACACCCGGGGGGTGGGATGAGCAGTTCTTC. The genes are TRBV19 and TRBJ2-1; 7 nucleotides agree with TRBD2. The junction had 11 bases not matched to a gene; V was cut back by 4 bases and J by 8 bases. CDR1 is LNHDA and CDR2 is SQIVND in the germline V gene (reference sequence). This CDR3 is 15 amino acids long.

This chain uses TRBV9 with TRBJ2-7; TRBD1 matches at 10 bases. Per the germline V gene, CDR1 is SGDLS and CDR2 is YYNGEE. The CDR3 length is 15 residues. V lost 0 bases, J lost 2 bases, and 2 bases stayed unmatched. CDR3 protein: CASSVGQGATYEQYF. DNA for the CDR3: TGTGCCAGCAGCGTAGGACAGGGGGCGACCTACGAGCAGTACTTC.

This clone was observed a single time. V usage is TRBV25-1 and J usage is TRBJ2-5; possibly TRBD2 for D (6 bases). The germline CDR1 and CDR2 sequences are MGHDK and SYGVNS. The CDR3 extends over 15 amino acids. The V end lost 1 base, the J end lost 5 bases, and 14 bases lay between the germline ends. In DNA, the CDR3 is TGTGCCAGCAGTGAATTCGGAGGGGCCGGGGAGACCCAGTACTTC. This gives the protein CASSEFGGAGETQYF. Complete variable domain (other parts from reference TRBV25-1 and TRBJ2-5): EADIYQTPRYLVIGTGKKITLECSQTMGHDKMYWYQQDPGMELHLIHYSYGVNSTEKGDLSSESTVSRIRTEHFPLTLESARPSHTSQYLCASSEFGGAGETQYFGPGTRLLVL.

The chain combines TRBV19 with TRBJ1-5; unclear D gene. Trimming left V 1 base short and J 3 bases short, with 7 bases between. This CDR3 contains 14 residues. Germline CDR1 LNHDA, CDR2 SQIVND (reference sequence). In DNA form, the CDR3 reads TGTGCCAGTAGTATAGTACAGCCCAATCAGCCCCAGCATTTT. The encoded protein is CASSIVQPNQPQHF.

The J gene is TRBJ1-5, the V gene TRBV23-1; 9 positions agree with TRBD1. TRBV23-1 is an ORF for which the function is uncertain. The CDR3 covers 15 residues. V dropped 10 bases and J dropped 3; count of bases not matched to a gene: 10. The CDR3 region has the DNA TGCGCCACCGACCCGGGACAGGGCCCCAATCAGCCCCAGCATTTT. It encodes CATDPGQGPNQPQHF.

This clone was picked up one time. This chain uses TRBV4-3 with TRBJ2-3; the D is unclear. The CDR3 extends over 17 amino acids. Trimming took 0 bases from V and 2 from J, leaving 15 bases between them. Germline V gives CDR1 LGHNA, CDR2 YSLEER. The CDR3 DNA is TGCGCCAGCAGCCAAGAGGCGAGCGACCTTTTCACAGATACGCAGTATTTT. Protein sequence: CASSQEASDLFTDTQYF.

The rearrangement joins TRBV28 to TRBJ2-5, with D perhaps matching TRBD2 (6 bases). The germline V and J ends were trimmed by 8 bases and 5 bases, with 15 bases remaining between them. The CDR3 runs 13 residues. Germline V CDR1 and CDR2: MDHEN, SYDVKM. The CDR3 sequence: CASDGRGWETQYF. The CDR3 region has the DNA TGTGCCAGCGACGGGAGAGGCTGGGAGACCCAGTACTTC.

This chain connects TRBV7-2 to TRBJ2-7, with 13 bases identical to TRBD2. This CDR3 is 15 amino acids long. With V trimmed by 5 bases and J by 4 bases, 5 bases remained unmatched. From germline, CDR1 is SGHTA and CDR2 FQGNSA. The CDR3 DNA sequence: TGTGCCAGCAGCGCCGGGACTAGCGGGAAATACGAGCAGTACTTC. Residues: CASSAGTSGKYEQYF. Based on the CDR3 plus reference TRBV7-2 and TRBJ2-7, the full variable domain is GAGVSQSPSNKVTEKGKDVELRCDPISGHTALYWYRQSLGQGLEFLIYFQGNSAPDKSGLPSDRFSAERTGGSVSTLTIQRTQQEDSAVYLCASSAGTSGKYEQYFGPGTRLTVT.

This chain joins TRBV28 and TRBJ1-2, with D possibly being TRBD1 (5 bases). The CDR3 is 12 residues long. Germline V gene lookup returns CDR1 MDHEN and CDR2 SYDVKM. V shed 11 bases and J shed 3 bases, with 13 bases lying between them. The CDR3 nucleotides read TGTGCCGTTCAAACAGGACACTATGGCTACACCTTC. Protein: CAVQTGHYGYTF.

This clone was seen a single time. The CDR3 DNA reads as TGTGCCAGCAGCTCCGGGACAACTAATGAAAAACTGTTTTTT. Translated, it gives CASSSGTTNEKLFF. V gene TRBV5-4 combines with J gene TRBJ1-4; D is uncertain. The germline V and J ends were trimmed by 3 bases and 0 bases, with 6 bases remaining between them. The V gene's germline CDR1 is SGHNT and CDR2 YYREEE (reference sequence). There are 14 residues in the CDR3.

The CDR3 sequence is CASSQNLASGYSYEQYF. The DNA of the CDR3 is TGTGCCAGCAGCCAAAACCTGGCTAGCGGGTACTCCTACGAGCAGTACTTC. The chain uses TRBV4-2 and TRBJ2-7, with 8 bases that match TRBD2. CDR1 LGHNA and CDR2 YNFKEQ come from the germline V gene. V lost 2 bases and J lost 0; bases outside the gene matches: 9. This CDR3 has 17 residues.

The chain carries TRBV6-5 and TRBJ1-1, with D unresolved. The germline V gene encodes CDR1 MNHEY and CDR2 SVGAGI. V lost 6 bases, J lost 2 bases, and 13 bases lay in between. The CDR3 runs 14 residues. As DNA, the CDR3 is TGTGCCAGCAGCCCGCAGGAGGGTAACACTGAAGCTTTCTTT. Its protein is CASSPQEGNTEAFF.

The rearrangement uses TRBV7-2 and TRBJ1-3; no clear D. V dropped 0 bases and J dropped 4 bases, with 4 bases sitting between them. The CDR3 loop spans 13 amino acids. The germline gives CDR1 SGHTA, CDR2 FQGNSA. The CDR3, as DNA: TGTGCCAGCAGCTTAGCCATCGGAAACACCATATATTTT. Its protein product is CASSLAIGNTIYF.

The V gene is TRBV7-2, the J gene TRBJ2-2; tentatively, D is TRBD2 (5 bases). The CDR3 is made up of 14 amino acids. CDR1 is SGHTA, CDR2 FQGNSA, per germline. The ends were cut back, 1 base at V and 6 bases at J, with 9 bases in the middle. The chain's CDR3 is CASSLGLLSGELFF. The CDR3 nucleotides read TGTGCCAGCAGCTTAGGACTATTGTCCGGGGAGCTGTTTTTT.

CDR3 nucleotides: TGTGCCAGCAGTTTAAGGACAGGGAGAGGTCAGCCCCAGCATTTT. Translated, it gives CASSLRTGRGQPQHF. The chain combines TRBV28 with TRBJ1-5; 8 bases agree with TRBD1. CDR1 and CDR2 (germline): MDHEN, SYDVKM. This CDR3 region has 15 residues. The V and J ends lost 2 bases and 6 bases, in that order; junction bases with no gene match: 6.

The CDR3 nucleotides read TGTGCCATCAGTGGACAGGGAGGCGAGCAGTACTTC. This codes for CAISGQGGEQYF. The chain recombines TRBV10-3 with TRBJ2-7; tentative D call: TRBD1 (7 bases). The V gene lost 4 bases and the J gene lost 6 bases, with 10 bases spanning the gap. The CDR3 runs to 12 residues. CDR1 and CDR2 (germline): ENHRY, SYGVKD.

This chain joins TRBV3-1 (or the pseudogene TRBV3-2) and TRBJ1-2, with 8 bases that match TRBD1. The germline CDR1 and CDR2 sequences are LGHDT and YNNKEL (reference sequence). The CDR3 has 12 amino acids. Trimming at V came to 4 bases and at J to 7 bases, leaving 2 bases not matched to a gene. As DNA, the CDR3 is TGTGCCAGCAGCCCGACAGGGGTTGGCTACACCTTC. Protein: CASSPTGVGYTF.

The chain uses TRBV2 and TRBJ1-6, with D unclear. With 7 bases removed from V and 7 bases from J, the gap between germline ends came to 17 bases. The CDR3 is made up of 15 amino acids. Germline values: CDR1 SNHLY, CDR2 FYNNEI. CDR3: CASTDREFGNSPLHF. In DNA, the CDR3 is TGTGCCAGCACCGACCGGGAATTTGGAAATTCACCCCTCCACTTT.

CDR3 nucleotide sequence: TGTGCCAGCAGTTACGAAGCGGGAGCTATAGGTTCACCCCTCCACTTT. Protein: CASSYEAGAIGSPLHF. The chain joins TRBV6-6 to TRBJ1-6, with unresolved D. The V end lost 2 bases, the J end lost 9 bases, and 17 bases lay between the germline ends. The CDR3 has 16 residues. Germline CDR1 MNHNY, CDR2 SVGAGI (reference sequence).